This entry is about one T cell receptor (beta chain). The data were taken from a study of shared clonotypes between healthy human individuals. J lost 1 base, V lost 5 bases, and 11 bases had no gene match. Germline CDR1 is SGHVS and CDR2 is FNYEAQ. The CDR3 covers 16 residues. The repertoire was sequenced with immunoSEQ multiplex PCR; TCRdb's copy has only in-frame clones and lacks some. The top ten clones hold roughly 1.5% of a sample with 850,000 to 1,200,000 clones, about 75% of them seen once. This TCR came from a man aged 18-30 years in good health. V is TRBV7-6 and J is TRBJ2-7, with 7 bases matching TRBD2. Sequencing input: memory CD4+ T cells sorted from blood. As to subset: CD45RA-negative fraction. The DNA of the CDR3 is TGTGCCAGCAGCCCAGAGAGCGGGGCCAATTCCTACGAGCAGTACTTC. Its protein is CASSPESGANSYEQYF.